This is a list of T cell receptor beta chains from one sample in a study of spatial heterogeneity in lung cancer. TCRdb re-called the 5' RACE reads through MiXCR, storing one row per CDR3 protein. This repertoire shows approximately 20,000 distinct CDR3 sequences, approximately 3% found once; its top ten account for 7.7%. The source material was lung tumor tissue, sampled at surgery. These TCRs come from a male donor with early-stage non-small cell lung cancer. The CDR3 runs from the conserved cysteine through the conserved F or W. A D gene is named only where the DNA matches it firmly. Clone size is not always given. Where it is, it says once, few, many or a class for expanded clones.

d_call: NA; clone_size: NA; v_call: TRBV29-1; j_call: TRBJ2-1; cdr3_nt: TGCAGCGTTGGTGGGGGCATCTCCTACAATGAGCAGTTCTTC; cdr3_aa: CSVGGGISYNEQFF
d_call: NA; clone_size: many; v_call: TRBV6-5; j_call: TRBJ1-2; cdr3_nt: TGTGCCAGCAGTTACACCCCAGTGGCAGGGAGAGGCTACACCTTC; cdr3_aa: CASSYTPVAGRGYTF
d_call: NA; clone_size: many; v_call: TRBV20-1; j_call: TRBJ2-7; cdr3_nt: TGCAGTGCTAGAGATGTTGGGCAGGGGACCTACGAGCAGTACTTC; cdr3_aa: CSARDVGQGTYEQYF
d_call: NA; clone_size: many; v_call: TRBV2; j_call: TRBJ1-1; cdr3_nt: TGTGCCAGCCGCCGGGATACTGAAGCTTTCTTT; cdr3_aa: CASRRDTEAFF
d_call: NA; clone_size: many; v_call: TRBV24-1; j_call: TRBJ2-3; cdr3_nt: TGTGCCACCGGGGGGATAGATACGCAGTATTTT; cdr3_aa: CATGGIDTQYF
d_call: NA; clone_size: many; v_call: TRBV11-3; j_call: TRBJ2-3; cdr3_nt: TGTGCCAGCAGTCCAGCGTTTGGCGATACGCAGTATTTT; cdr3_aa: CASSPAFGDTQYF
d_call: NA; clone_size: many; v_call: TRBV20-1; j_call: TRBJ1-4; cdr3_nt: TGCAGTGCTAGACAAATAGGCGAAAAACTGTTTTTT; cdr3_aa: CSARQIGEKLFF
d_call: NA; clone_size: NA; v_call: TRBV15; j_call: TRBJ2-1; cdr3_nt: TGTGCCACCAGCAGAGCCCCGGACTACCCTGAGCAGTTCTTC; cdr3_aa: CATSRAPDYPEQFF
d_call: NA; clone_size: many; v_call: TRBV5-1; j_call: TRBJ2-2; cdr3_nt: TGCGCCAGCAGGCTAGAGGGCAGGGGTCTTGCCGGGGAGCTGTTTTTT; cdr3_aa: CASRLEGRGLAGELFF
d_call: TRBD2; clone_size: many; v_call: TRBV11-3; j_call: TRBJ2-1; cdr3_nt: TGTGCCAGCAGCTTTGCGCGGGAGAGCTTTAGCAATGAGCAGTTCTTC; cdr3_aa: CASSFARESFSNEQFF
d_call: NA; clone_size: many; v_call: TRBV12-3/TRBV12-4; j_call: TRBJ1-1; cdr3_nt: TGTGCCAGCAACTTGGGTGGGGGTATTCCTGAAGCTTTCTTT; cdr3_aa: CASNLGGGIPEAFF
d_call: NA; clone_size: many; v_call: TRBV12-3/TRBV12-4; j_call: TRBJ2-1; cdr3_nt: TGTGCCAGCAGTTTAGGGGTCGAGCAGTTCTTC; cdr3_aa: CASSLGVEQFF
d_call: NA; clone_size: many; v_call: TRBV24-1; j_call: TRBJ2-1; cdr3_nt: TGTGCCACCAGTCTGACCGGGAGCTCCTACAATGAGCAGTTCTTC; cdr3_aa: CATSLTGSSYNEQFF
d_call: TRBD2; clone_size: many; v_call: TRBV24-1; j_call: TRBJ2-7; cdr3_nt: TGTGCCACCAGTGATTCTCGGACTAGCGCTTTCTACGAGCAGTACTTC; cdr3_aa: CATSDSRTSAFYEQYF
d_call: NA; clone_size: many; v_call: TRBV29-1; j_call: TRBJ1-2; cdr3_nt: TGCAGCGGAACACAGGACCTGAGCTACACCTTC; cdr3_aa: CSGTQDLSYTF
d_call: NA; clone_size: many; v_call: TRBV5-1; j_call: TRBJ2-2; cdr3_nt: TGCGCCAGCAGCCCCTACAGGGGAGCGGGAGAAAACACCGGGGAGCTGTTTTTT; cdr3_aa: CASSPYRGAGENTGELFF
d_call: NA; clone_size: many; v_call: TRBV10-3; j_call: TRBJ1-2; cdr3_nt: TGTGCCACATCACGAGGGATTACTAACTATGGCTACACCTTC; cdr3_aa: CATSRGITNYGYTF
d_call: TRBD2; clone_size: many; v_call: TRBV5-1; j_call: TRBJ2-1; cdr3_nt: TGCGCCAGCAGCTTAGGACTAGCGGGAGTTAATGAGCAGTTCTTC; cdr3_aa: CASSLGLAGVNEQFF
d_call: TRBD1; clone_size: many; v_call: TRBV11-2; j_call: TRBJ1-1; cdr3_nt: TGTGCCAGCAGCTTAGGACAGGGAGGTACTGAAGCTTTCTTT; cdr3_aa: CASSLGQGGTEAFF
d_call: TRBD1; clone_size: many; v_call: TRBV5-8; j_call: TRBJ1-2; cdr3_nt: TGTGCCAGCAGCTCGGGGACAGGGAGGGGTTACGGCTACACCTTC; cdr3_aa: CASSSGTGRGYGYTF
d_call: TRBD2; clone_size: many; v_call: TRBV5-1; j_call: TRBJ2-3; cdr3_nt: TGCGCCAGCCGCTCAAATAGCGGGAGGGCCAGTCAGACAGATACGCAGTATTTT; cdr3_aa: CASRSNSGRASQTDTQYF
d_call: NA; clone_size: many; v_call: TRBV7-9; j_call: TRBJ2-5; cdr3_nt: TGTGCCAGCAGCTTGCCTCCCGGGGGCCTCGAGACCCAGTACTTC; cdr3_aa: CASSLPPGGLETQYF
d_call: NA; clone_size: many; v_call: TRBV9; j_call: TRBJ2-7; cdr3_nt: TGTGCCAGCAGCGTAGGTTACGGGTATAGCTCCTACGAGCAGTACTTC; cdr3_aa: CASSVGYGYSSYEQYF
d_call: NA; clone_size: many; v_call: TRBV9; j_call: TRBJ2-3; cdr3_nt: TGTGCCAGCAGCCCAGGGGTACTAGCAGCCACAGATACGCAGTATTTT; cdr3_aa: CASSPGVLAATDTQYF
d_call: NA; clone_size: many; v_call: TRBV20-1; j_call: TRBJ1-1; cdr3_nt: TGCAGTGCTCGGAAGGGTATAAAGACTGAAGCTTTCTTT; cdr3_aa: CSARKGIKTEAFF
d_call: TRBD1; clone_size: many; v_call: TRBV25-1; j_call: TRBJ2-7; cdr3_nt: TGTGCCAGCAGTAGTGACAGGGGGGCCTACGAGCAGTACTTC; cdr3_aa: CASSSDRGAYEQYF
d_call: NA; clone_size: many; v_call: TRBV7-2; j_call: TRBJ1-2; cdr3_nt: TGTGCCAGCAGCTTAGGGGTACTTTCTGGCTACACCTTC; cdr3_aa: CASSLGVLSGYTF
d_call: TRBD1; clone_size: many; v_call: TRBV7-6; j_call: TRBJ1-1; cdr3_nt: TGTGCCAGCAGCCCAGGGGCCGGGACAGGACTCCACACTGAAGCTTTCTTT; cdr3_aa: CASSPGAGTGLHTEAFF
d_call: TRBD2; clone_size: NA; v_call: TRBV14; j_call: TRBJ2-1; cdr3_nt: TGTGCCAGCAGCCCGCTGAGGACTAGCGGGAGAGGACCTGAGCAGTTCTTC; cdr3_aa: CASSPLRTSGRGPEQFF
d_call: TRBD1; clone_size: many; v_call: TRBV12-3/TRBV12-4; j_call: TRBJ2-6; cdr3_nt: TGTGCCAGCACCGGAGGACAGGGTGGGGCCAACGTCCTGACTTTC; cdr3_aa: CASTGGQGGANVLTF
d_call: NA; clone_size: many; v_call: TRBV7-2; j_call: TRBJ2-3; cdr3_nt: TGTGCCACTAAACTAACGGGAGCGGTAGATACGCAGTATTTT; cdr3_aa: CATKLTGAVDTQYF
d_call: NA; clone_size: many; v_call: TRBV5-1; j_call: TRBJ1-1; cdr3_nt: TGCGCCAGCAGGTGGACGGGGGGGCCTGAAGCTTTCTTT; cdr3_aa: CASRWTGGPEAFF
d_call: NA; clone_size: many; v_call: TRBV7-3; j_call: TRBJ1-2; cdr3_nt: TGTGCCAGCAGCTTTTTAGGGCCGATGGATGGCTACACCTTC; cdr3_aa: CASSFLGPMDGYTF
d_call: NA; clone_size: many; v_call: TRBV7-2; j_call: TRBJ2-1; cdr3_nt: TGTGCCAGCAGTTTCACCGGGACTCGTTACAATGAGCAGTTCTTC; cdr3_aa: CASSFTGTRYNEQFF
d_call: NA; clone_size: many; v_call: TRBV27; j_call: TRBJ1-2; cdr3_nt: TGTGCCAGCAGTCCGGAGGACAGTAACTATGGCTACACCTTC; cdr3_aa: CASSPEDSNYGYTF
d_call: NA; clone_size: many; v_call: TRBV5-6; j_call: TRBJ2-2; cdr3_nt: TGTGCCAGCAGCCGTGCCCGGGGCGTCGAAACCGGGGAGCTGTTTTTT; cdr3_aa: CASSRARGVETGELFF
d_call: NA; clone_size: medium-sized; v_call: TRBV7-7; j_call: TRBJ2-5; cdr3_nt: TGTGCTAGCAGCCCAGAAGGCCGGCGGAGGGAGACCCAGTACTTC; cdr3_aa: CASSPEGRRRETQYF
d_call: NA; clone_size: many; v_call: TRBV20-1; j_call: TRBJ1-5; cdr3_nt: TGCAGTGCTAGAGACCTCCGTACGGGCGGCAATCAGCCCCAGCATTTT; cdr3_aa: CSARDLRTGGNQPQHF
d_call: TRBD2; clone_size: many; v_call: TRBV7-2; j_call: TRBJ2-2; cdr3_nt: TGTGCCAGCAGCTTAGCCCTAGCGGGAGATGGATCCGGGGAGCTGTTTTTT; cdr3_aa: CASSLALAGDGSGELFF
d_call: TRBD1; clone_size: many; v_call: TRBV2; j_call: TRBJ2-1; cdr3_nt: TGTGCCAGCAGCTTCAGGGGGTCCGACTACAATGAGCAGTTCTTC; cdr3_aa: CASSFRGSDYNEQFF
d_call: TRBD1; clone_size: many; v_call: TRBV6-6; j_call: TRBJ1-3; cdr3_nt: TGTGCCAGCAGCCGCGACAGGGAAATACGCTCTGGAAACACCATATATTTT; cdr3_aa: CASSRDREIRSGNTIYF
d_call: TRBD2; clone_size: many; v_call: TRBV3-1; j_call: TRBJ2-1; cdr3_nt: TGTGCCAGCAGTCCAAGCGGGAGGTGGTACAATGAGCAGTTCTTC; cdr3_aa: CASSPSGRWYNEQFF
d_call: TRBD2; clone_size: many; v_call: TRBV5-1; j_call: TRBJ2-3; cdr3_nt: TGCGCCAGCAGCGTTGGCTCTAGCGGAGCTCGCACAGATACGCAGTATTTT; cdr3_aa: CASSVGSSGARTDTQYF
d_call: NA; clone_size: many; v_call: TRBV15; j_call: TRBJ1-1; cdr3_nt: TGTGCCACCAGCAGGGGGGGGGCAGGGAACACTGAAGCTTTCTTT; cdr3_aa: CATSRGGAGNTEAFF
d_call: TRBD1; clone_size: many; v_call: TRBV5-1; j_call: TRBJ1-1; cdr3_nt: TGCGCCAGCAGCTGGGGGACAGGGGAGGCTGAAGCTTTCTTT; cdr3_aa: CASSWGTGEAEAFF
d_call: NA; clone_size: many; v_call: TRBV28; j_call: TRBJ2-2; cdr3_nt: TGTGCCAGCAGTTTAACGGCAGTAACCGGGGAGCTGTTTTTT; cdr3_aa: CASSLTAVTGELFF
d_call: NA; clone_size: many; v_call: TRBV6-6; j_call: TRBJ1-4; cdr3_nt: TGTGCCAGCAGTTACTCGCACAGGGTGAATGAAAAACTGTTTTTT; cdr3_aa: CASSYSHRVNEKLFF
d_call: NA; clone_size: many; v_call: TRBV12-3/TRBV12-4; j_call: TRBJ2-5; cdr3_nt: TGTGCCAGCAGTTTGCAATCCTCAAGACAAGAGACCCAGTACTTC; cdr3_aa: CASSLQSSRQETQYF
d_call: TRBD2; clone_size: many; v_call: TRBV5-1; j_call: TRBJ2-5; cdr3_nt: TGCGCCAGCAGCTTGGTCACAGCGGGACCCGAAGAGACCCAGTACTTC; cdr3_aa: CASSLVTAGPEETQYF
d_call: NA; clone_size: many; v_call: TRBV7-8; j_call: TRBJ2-2; cdr3_nt: TGTGCCAGCCGGGCGGCGGAGCTGAACACCGGGGAGCTGTTTTTT; cdr3_aa: CASRAAELNTGELFF
d_call: NA; clone_size: many; v_call: TRBV3-1; j_call: TRBJ1-1; cdr3_nt: TGTGCCAGCAGCTATGACAGGAAGAACACTGAAGCTTTCTTT; cdr3_aa: CASSYDRKNTEAFF